The clone carrying this T cell receptor beta chain came up a few times. The source of the sample is a study of sequential checkpoint blockade in melanoma. Here immunoSEQ multiplex PCR was the method, and the copy in TCRdb shows in-frame clones only, minus some. The sample carries 6,600 or so clones, 53% recorded once. The treatment was: randomized to nivolumab then ipilimumab (arm A) or the reverse (arm B). From thawed PBMCs, live CD3+CD8+ cells negative for CD19 and CD56 were sorted. CDR1 and CDR2 from the germline V gene are MDHEN and SYDVKM. V was trimmed by 5 bases and J by 4 bases, leaving 11 bases between them. This CDR3 has 14 amino acids.

The clonotype comes from a human donor with melanoma. The chain couples TRBV28 to TRBJ1-4, with D perhaps matching TRBD1 (5 bases). The specimen comprised CD8+ T cells sorted from blood (inferred from file names), sampled from a patient given nivolumab and ipilimumab in sequence. DNA for the CDR3: TGTGCCAGCAGTCGATGGGGGGATAATGAAAAACTGTTTTTT. This gives the protein CASSRWGDNEKLFF.